Presented here are 16 T cell receptor beta chains from one specimen sequenced in a study of shared clonotypes between healthy human individuals. Assay used: immunoSEQ multiplex PCR; TCRdb lists only in-frame clones, some missing. This sample has about 2.3 million clones, with approximately 95% found just once. Input material: naive CD4+ T cells from PBMCs. The subset denotes: CD45RA+ positively selected. The receptors here all came from a man younger than 35 in good health. Some clones in this sample may be carry-over from other donors' samples.

This chain joins TRBV18 and TRBJ2-1; D is uncertain. V was pared by 3 bases and J by 4 bases, with 10 bases between. The CDR3 is 14 residues long. CDR1 and CDR2 (germline): KGHSH, LQKENI. CDR3 region: CASSPIARYNEQFF. Written as DNA, the CDR3 is TGTGCCAGCTCACCTATCGCCCGATACAATGAGCAGTTCTTC.

This sequence joins TRBV5-1 and TRBJ2-5, with TRBD1 matching over 8 bases. CDR3 length: 15 residues. The J segment lost 5 bases and the V segment lost 4 bases, leaving 10 bases of the junction unmatched. Germline CDR1 reads SGHRS; CDR2 reads YFSETQ. CDR3 bases: TGCGCCAGCAGCCCGGGGGACAGGCGGGACGAGACCCAGTACTTC. Protein product: CASSPGDRRDETQYF. Using reference TRBV5-1 and TRBJ2-5 for the parts outside the CDR3, the full variable domain is KAGVTQTPRYLIKTRGQQVTLSCSPISGHRSVSWYQQTPGQGLQFLFEYFSETQRNKGNFPGRFSGRQFSNSRSEMNVSTLELGDSALYLCASSPGDRRDETQYFGPGTRLLVL.

The CDR3 DNA follows: TGTGCCAGCAGCAAAATTCCCCAACCTGGGCACACTGAAGCTTTCTTT. Protein: CASSKIPQPGHTEAFF. This sequence joins TRBV21-1 and TRBJ1-1; the D call in the table, TRBD1, was not verified against the DNA. TRBV21-1 is given as a pseudogene. The CDR3 spans 16 residues.

V is TRBV28 and J is TRBJ1-5, with a possible D match to TRBD1 (6 bases). CDR1 and CDR2 from the germline V gene are MDHEN and SYDVKM. V gave up 2 bases and J gave up 0 bases, with 8 bases separating them. The CDR3 contains 15 residues. The CDR3: CASSLGGFSNQPQHF. CDR3 sequence (DNA): TGTGCCAGCAGTTTAGGGGGCTTTAGCAATCAGCCCCAGCATTTT.

The V call is TRBV29-1, the J call TRBJ1-1, with a weak D call TRBD1 (6 bases). The CDR3 runs to 13 residues. CDR1 is SQVTM, CDR2 ANQGSEA, per germline. Trimming took 3 bases from V and 4 from J, leaving 12 bases between them. CDR3: CSVEGGPGTEAFF. CDR3 nucleotides: TGCAGCGTTGAGGGGGGGCCGGGCACTGAAGCTTTCTTT.

DNA of the CDR3: TGTGCCAGCAGCTTGAGGTCCCTGTTGTTTCAGCCCCAGCATTTT. It encodes CASSLRSLLFQPQHF. V gene TRBV28 combines with J gene TRBJ1-5; D not certain. CDR3 length equals 15 residues. The V gene lost 6 bases and the J gene lost 6 bases, with 18 bases spanning the gap. The germline V gene encodes CDR1 MDHEN and CDR2 SYDVKM.

This clone has a single count. The V gene is TRBV28, the J gene TRBJ2-7; D is possibly TRBD1 (6 bases). Between the trimmed V and J ends, which lost 6 bases and 2 bases, there was a span of 17 bases. The germline CDR1 and CDR2 sequences are MDHEN and SYDVKM. The CDR3 is 15 residues long. The CDR3 is CASSPGTRITYEQYF. The CDR3 bases are TGTGCCAGCAGCCCCGGGACACGTATTACCTACGAGCAGTACTTC.

The rearrangement uses TRBV19 and TRBJ1-5; D is perhaps TRBD1 (5 bases). CDR3 length equals 14 residues. Germline-derived CDR1 and CDR2 are LNHDA and SQIVND (reference sequence). Deletions cut 7 bases from V and 0 bases from J, with 10 bases between. The CDR3 sequence is CASKDSLSNQPQHF. The DNA for the CDR3 is TGTGCCAGTAAAGACAGCCTTAGCAATCAGCCCCAGCATTTT.

CDR3 protein: CASSLGSSRPTYEQYF. In DNA, the CDR3 is TGCGCCAGCAGCTTGGGCTCTAGCAGGCCAACCTACGAGCAGTACTTC. This chain joins TRBV5-1 and TRBJ2-7; tentatively, D is TRBD2 (5 bases). The CDR3 sequence is 16 residues long. The germline V gene encodes CDR1 SGHRS and CDR2 YFSETQ. Trimming removed 0 bases from V and 2 bases from J, with 15 bases in between.

V gene TRBV5-1 combines with J gene TRBJ2-5; a weak D match, TRBD2 (6 bases). Trimming cost V 3 bases and J 3 bases, with 15 bases left between them. In germline, CDR1 is SGHRS, CDR2 YFSETQ. This CDR3 has 15 amino acids. The CDR3, as DNA: TGCGCCAGCAGCTCCACCGGGAGTCTGGAAGAGACCCAGTACTTC. Translating it yields CASSSTGSLEETQYF.

This chain connects TRBV27 to TRBJ2-5; the match to TRBD1 covers 8 bases. Germline values: CDR1 MNHEY, CDR2 SMNVEV (reference sequence). The CDR3 has 16 amino acids. The J segment lost 2 bases and the V segment lost 5 bases, leaving 10 bases of the junction unmatched. The DNA of the CDR3 is TGTGCCAGCAGTCAAAGACAGGGGCTCTCACAAGAGACCCAGTACTTC. Its protein is CASSQRQGLSQETQYF.

This clone was counted once. This chain connects TRBV30 to TRBJ2-1, with D perhaps matching TRBD1 (6 bases). This CDR3 is 12 amino acids long. In germline, CDR1 is GTSNPN, CDR2 SVGIG (reference sequence). Between the trimmed V and J ends, which lost 8 bases and 9 bases, there was a span of 17 bases. CDR3 amino acids: CARQQGGTEQFF. The CDR3 DNA is TGTGCCAGACAACAGGGTGGCACTGAGCAGTTCTTC.

The chain carries TRBV7-8 and TRBJ2-7; TRBD2 agrees at 10 bases. The CDR3 extends over 15 amino acids. The V segment lost 2 bases and the J segment 7 bases; nucleotides outside the gene matches: 8. Per germline, CDR1 SGHVS and CDR2 FQNEAQ. The CDR3 sequence is CASSLQLAGVDEQYF. The CDR3, as DNA: TGTGCCAGCAGCTTACAGCTAGCGGGAGTAGATGAGCAGTACTTC.

The sample holds one count of this clone. Different DNA sequences within this sample yield the same CDR3. The chain employs TRBV6-1 and TRBJ2-7, with unresolved D. The CDR3 covers 13 residues. The germline CDR1 and CDR2 sequences are MNHNS and SASEGT. V was shortened by 0 bases and J by 2 bases, with 5 bases between the two germline ends. The CDR3 DNA reads TGTGCCAGCAGTGAAGCACCGGCCTACGAGCAGTACTTC. Protein sequence: CASSEAPAYEQYF.

This clone has more than one count but fewer than ten. J is TRBJ2-2 and V is TRBV2, with 14 bases aligning to TRBD2. Germline trimming cut 11 bases from V and 7 bases from J; bases unmatched to any gene: 6. From germline, CDR1 is SNHLY and CDR2 FYNNEI. This CDR3 contains 14 residues. DNA of the CDR3: TGTGCCGGACGGACTAGCGGGAGGATCGGGGAGCTGTTTTTT. It specifies CAGRTSGRIGELFF.

The genes are TRBV9 and TRBJ2-3, with TRBD2 as a possible D gene (6 bases). The CDR3 has 16 residues. Germline CDR1 reads SGDLS; CDR2 reads YYNGEE. V was trimmed by 3 bases and J by 2 bases, leaving 16 bases between them. The CDR3 here is CASSALGGAATDTQYF. The CDR3 DNA follows: TGTGCCAGCAGCGCCCTAGGAGGGGCAGCCACAGATACGCAGTATTTT.